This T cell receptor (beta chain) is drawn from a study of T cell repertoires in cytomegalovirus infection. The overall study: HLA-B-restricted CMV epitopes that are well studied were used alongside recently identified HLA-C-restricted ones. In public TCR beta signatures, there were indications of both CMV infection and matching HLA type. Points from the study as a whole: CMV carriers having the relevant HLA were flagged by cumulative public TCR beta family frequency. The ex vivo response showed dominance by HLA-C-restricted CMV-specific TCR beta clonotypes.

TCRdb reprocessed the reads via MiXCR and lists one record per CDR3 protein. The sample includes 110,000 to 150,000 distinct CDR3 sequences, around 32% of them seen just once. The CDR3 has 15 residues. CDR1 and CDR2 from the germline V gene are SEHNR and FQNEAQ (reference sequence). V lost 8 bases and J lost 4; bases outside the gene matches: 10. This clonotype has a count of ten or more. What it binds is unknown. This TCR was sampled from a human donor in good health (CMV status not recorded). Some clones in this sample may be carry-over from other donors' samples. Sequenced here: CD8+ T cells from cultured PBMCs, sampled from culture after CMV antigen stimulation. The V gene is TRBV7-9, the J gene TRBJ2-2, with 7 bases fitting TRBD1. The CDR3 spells CASHRGDSFTGELFF. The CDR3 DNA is TGTGCCAGCCACAGGGGAGATTCCTTCACCGGGGAGCTGTTTTTT.